A single sample is the source of the 28 T cell receptor beta chains below, sequenced in a study of technical replicates of blood from several donors. This table comes from immunoSEQ multiplex PCR, and its TCRdb copy is limited to in-frame clones, with some not included. The sample consists of about 84,000 clones, almost 98% of them appearing once. The specimen sequenced was T cells isolated from PBMCs. The receptor source for this set is a human donor in good health.

The chain uses TRBV7-7 and TRBJ2-3; TRBD2 agrees at 8 bases. The V gene end was trimmed by 6 bases and the J gene end by 6 bases; junction bases not matched to a gene: 8. This CDR3 spans 14 amino acids. Germline V gene sequence: CDR1 SSHAT, CDR2 FNYEAQ (reference sequence). For the CDR3, the DNA is TGTGCCAGCAGTCCCCGGACTAGCTGGGATACGCAGTATTTT. Protein product: CASSPRTSWDTQYF.

The chain recombines TRBV6-6 with TRBJ1-5; TRBD1 matches 8 bases. This CDR3 spans 14 amino acids. Germline V lookup: CDR1 MNHNY, CDR2 SVGAGI (reference sequence). Trimming at V came to 2 bases and at J to 4 bases, leaving 1 base not matched to a gene. In DNA form, the CDR3 reads TGTGCCAGCAGTTACCACAGGGGGAATCAGCCCCAGCATTTT. Encoded protein: CASSYHRGNQPQHF.

The genes are TRBV28 and TRBJ1-5; no clear D gene. Between the trimmed V and J ends, which lost 6 bases and 2 bases, there was a span of 14 bases. There are 15 residues in the CDR3. Germline V lookup: CDR1 MDHEN, CDR2 SYDVKM. The CDR3 coding sequence is TGTGCCAGCAGCAAAGACCCCGGAGGCAATCAGCCCCAGCATTTT. Translation: CASSKDPGGNQPQHF.

This chain joins TRBV21-1 and TRBJ2-2; the table's D call of TRBD1 was not tested on the DNA. TRBV21-1 is a known pseudogene. The CDR3 contains 15 residues. The CDR3 nucleotides are TGTGCCAGCAGCAACTCAGGGGGGATTACCGGGGAGCTGTTTTTT. Protein product: CASSNSGGITGELFF.

The chain joins TRBV10-2 to TRBJ2-3; 12 bases align to TRBD1. CDR1 and CDR2 (germline): WSHSY, SAAADI. The CDR3 is 16 residues long. V trimming: 3 bases; J trimming: 5 bases; junction bases outside the gene matches: 6. DNA for the CDR3: TGCGCCAGCAGTGACGAGGGACAGGGGGCGAGAGATACGCAGTATTTT. This gives the protein CASSDEGQGARDTQYF.

The chain uses TRBV7-9 and TRBJ1-1, with 7 bases lining up with TRBD1. CDR1 is SEHNR, CDR2 FQNEAQ, per germline (reference sequence). CDR3 length equals 15 residues. The junction had 9 bases not matched to a gene; V was cut back by 5 bases and J by 3 bases. CDR3 sequence (DNA): TGTGCCAGCAGCACAGGGGAGTTAGTGTACACTGAAGCTTTCTTT. Protein sequence: CASSTGELVYTEAFF.

V usage is TRBV2 and J usage is TRBJ1-4; 7 bases are shared with TRBD1. The CDR3 runs 16 residues. V lost 4 bases to trimming and J lost 11 bases; unmatched junction nucleotides: 16. Germline CDR1 reads SNHLY; CDR2 reads FYNNEI. The CDR3 bases are TGTGCCAGCAGTGTCGGACGGGACAGATCGCTGAAGAAACTGTTTTTT. Translation gives CASSVGRDRSLKKLFF.

The V and J genes are TRBV6-1 and TRBJ2-4; TRBD1 is a possible D gene (5 bases). Germline CDR1 reads MNHNS; CDR2 reads SASEGT. Trimming removed 8 bases from V and 0 bases from J, with 11 bases in between. CDR3 length: 14 amino acids. The CDR3 loop reads CASLQGLAKNIQYF. The CDR3 bases are TGTGCCAGCCTTCAGGGATTAGCCAAAAACATTCAGTACTTC.

Here the CDR3 reads CASTQVLNTEAFF. CDR3 DNA sequence: TGTGCCAGCACCCAGGTTCTGAACACTGAAGCTTTCTTT. This chain connects TRBV6-6 to TRBJ1-1; no clear D. The ends were cut back, 7 bases at V and 0 bases at J, with 9 bases in the middle. The germline CDR1 and CDR2 sequences are MNHNY and SVGAGI (reference sequence). This CDR3 comprises 13 residues.

CDR3 amino acids: CASSLVGGGDEQFF. CDR3 DNA sequence: TGCGCCAGCAGCTTGGTGGGCGGGGGCGATGAGCAGTTCTTC. The V gene is TRBV5-1, the J gene TRBJ2-1; weak D call: TRBD2 (7 bases). V lost 0 bases to trimming and J lost 8 bases, with 12 bases between them. There are 14 residues in the CDR3. Germline CDR1 and CDR2: SGHRS and YFSETQ.

The chain uses TRBV7-9 and TRBJ2-3; TRBD1 matches 7 bases. The length of the CDR3 is 15 residues. V was clipped by 7 bases and J by 4 bases; unmatched bases: 11. Germline assignment: CDR1 SEHNR and CDR2 FQNEAQ (reference sequence). The chain's CDR3 is CASTLGGEISDTQYF. DNA of the CDR3: TGTGCCAGCACCCTAGGGGGCGAGATATCAGATACGCAGTATTTT. Full variable domain (missing parts from reference TRBV7-9 and TRBJ2-3): DTGVSQNPRHKITKRGQNVTFRCDPISEHNRLYWYRQTLGQGPEFLTYFQNEAQLEKSRLLSDRFSAERPKGSFSTLEIQRTEQGDSAMYLCASTLGGEISDTQYFGPGTRLTVL.

The J gene is TRBJ2-7, the V gene TRBV7-9; 7 bases map to TRBD1. V trimming: 5 bases; J trimming: 2 bases; junction bases outside the gene matches: 9. CDR1 and CDR2 (germline): SEHNR, FQNEAQ (reference sequence). The CDR3 is 15 residues long. CDR3 sequence reads: CASSRTGTAAYEQYF. In DNA, the CDR3 is TGTGCCAGCAGCCGAACCGGGACAGCGGCCTACGAGCAGTACTTC.

In DNA, the CDR3 is TGTGCCAGCAGCCAAGAGGCTAGCGGGGGGGGAGAGACCCAGTACTTC. Protein product: CASSQEASGGGETQYF. The rearrangement links TRBV4-2 to TRBJ2-5, with 12 positions matching TRBD2. J gave up 4 bases and V 0 bases, and 3 bases lay outside the gene matches. This CDR3 has 16 amino acids. CDR1 is LGHNA, CDR2 YNFKEQ, per germline.

As for this clone: The sample carries other DNA sequences with the same CDR3. The V call is TRBV5-1, the J call TRBJ2-5, with 8 bases fitting TRBD1. The V gene end was trimmed by 4 bases and the J gene end by 1 base; junction bases not matched to a gene: 3. The CDR3 loop spans 14 amino acids. Germline V gene lookup returns CDR1 SGHRS and CDR2 YFSETQ. The CDR3 loop is CASSLGQVQETQYF. The CDR3 region has the DNA TGCGCCAGCAGCCTGGGACAGGTCCAAGAGACCCAGTACTTC. The full variable domain, completed using reference TRBV5-1 and TRBJ2-5, is KAGVTQTPRYLIKTRGQQVTLSCSPISGHRSVSWYQQTPGQGLQFLFEYFSETQRNKGNFPGRFSGRQFSNSRSEMNVSTLELGDSALYLCASSLGQVQETQYFGPGTRLLVL.

The genes are TRBV18 and TRBJ2-7; 9 bases are shared with TRBD1. Germline V gene sequence: CDR1 KGHSH, CDR2 LQKENI. The CDR3 sequence is 16 residues long. J lost 5 bases, V lost 3 bases, and 11 bases had no gene match. CDR3 in amino acids: CASSPSAGQGSHEQYF. CDR3 DNA: TGTGCCAGCTCACCTTCAGCGGGACAGGGAAGTCACGAGCAGTACTTC. Full variable domain (remainder filled in from reference TRBV18 and TRBJ2-7): NAGVMQNPRHLVRRRGQEARLRCSPMKGHSHVYWYRQLPEEGLKFMVYLQKENIIDESGMPKERFSAEFPKEGPSILRIQQVVRGDSAAYFCASSPSAGQGSHEQYFGPGTRLTVT.

The chain carries TRBV7-9 and TRBJ1-5; 8 nucleotides agree with TRBD1. CDR3 length: 17 residues. The germline CDR1 and CDR2 sequences are SEHNR and FQNEAQ (reference sequence). Trimming cost V 4 bases and J 6 bases; bases outside gene matches: 14. The CDR3 is CASSYGTTGGRRQPQHF. The CDR3 coding sequence is TGTGCCAGCAGCTACGGGACCACAGGGGGAAGGCGTCAGCCCCAGCATTTT.

The chain carries TRBV6-1 and TRBJ2-1; TRBD2 matches at 7 bases. This CDR3 region has 18 residues. V was pared by 0 bases and J by 5 bases, with 13 bases of the junction left unmatched. Germline V gives CDR1 MNHNS, CDR2 SASEGT. CDR3 bases: TGTGCCAGCAGTGAAGCGATCCTGCTAGGCGGGAGAGACAATGAGCAGTTCTTC. It specifies CASSEAILLGGRDNEQFF.

The chain joins TRBV5-1 to TRBJ1-4; the match to TRBD1 covers 7 bases. Germline V gene sequence: CDR1 SGHRS, CDR2 YFSETQ. CDR3 length: 15 amino acids. Trimming removed 5 bases from V and 5 bases from J; junction bases left unmatched: 9. The CDR3 loop reads CASRQTGTENEKLFF. Here the CDR3 DNA reads TGCGCCAGCAGACAGACCGGGACAGAAAATGAAAAACTGTTTTTT.

This chain connects TRBV20-1 to TRBJ1-1; D gene ambiguous. The V and J ends lost 1 base and 6 bases respectively, with 6 bases between them. This CDR3 has 11 residues. Germline CDR1 is DFQATT and CDR2 is SNEGSKA (reference sequence). The CDR3 loop reads CSARGAPEAFF. DNA for the CDR3: TGCAGTGCTAGAGGGGCGCCTGAAGCTTTCTTT.

The chain uses TRBV15 and TRBJ2-5; a weak D match, TRBD2 (5 bases). CDR1 and CDR2 from the germline V gene are LNHNV and YYDKDF (reference sequence). V was shortened by 1 base and J by 2 bases, with 5 bases between the two germline ends. The CDR3 contains 13 residues. CDR3 sequence: CATSRAGQETQYF. CDR3 sequence (DNA): TGTGCCACCAGCAGAGCGGGGCAAGAGACCCAGTACTTC.

The chain carries TRBV7-3 and TRBJ1-6; TRBD1 might be the D (5 bases). The CDR3 is made up of 16 amino acids. V lost 2 bases, J lost 0 bases, and 8 bases lay in between. The V gene's germline CDR1 is SGHTA and CDR2 FQGTGA. Here the CDR3 DNA reads TGTGCCAGCAGCTTATTGGGGGGCTCCTATAATTCACCCCTCCACTTT. This codes for CASSLLGGSYNSPLHF.

V gene TRBV19 combines with J gene TRBJ1-2; 10 nucleotides line up with TRBD1. The CDR3 runs 14 residues. Trimming removed 9 bases from V and 5 bases from J; junction bases left unmatched: 9. Germline assignment: CDR1 LNHDA and CDR2 SQIVND (reference sequence). In DNA form, the CDR3 reads TGTGCCAGCAGGGGACAGGGGAAAGGATATGGCTACACCTTC. Translating gives CASRGQGKGYGYTF.

This rearrangement joins TRBV6-1 to TRBJ1-5; the match to TRBD1 covers 8 bases. The CDR3 loop spans 13 amino acids. The V gene's germline CDR1 is MNHNS and CDR2 SASEGT. V gave up 6 bases and J gave up 4 bases; unmatched junction bases: 2. CDR3 bases: TGTGCCAGCAGACAGGGGGAAAATCAGCCCCAGCATTTT. Residues: CASRQGENQPQHF.

V and J are TRBV27 and TRBJ2-5; D is undetermined. This CDR3 contains 14 residues. V shed 4 bases and J shed 14 bases, with 23 bases lying between them. CDR1 is MNHEY and CDR2 is SMNVEV in the germline V gene (reference sequence). CDR3 nucleotides: TGTGCCAGCAGTTCCGACACCTTCATCAATAGGCCTTACTTC. Its translation is CASSSDTFINRPYF.

The chain carries TRBV2 and TRBJ1-1, with a weak D call TRBD1 (6 bases). Trimming took off 8 bases at V and 4 bases at J, with 20 bases between the two ends. Germline assignment: CDR1 SNHLY and CDR2 FYNNEI. This CDR3 comprises 15 residues. CDR3 region: CASGNQDRLVTEAFF. DNA of the CDR3: TGTGCCAGCGGAAACCAGGACAGACTGGTCACTGAAGCTTTCTTT.

This chain uses TRBV5-1 with TRBJ2-1; tentatively, D is TRBD2 (6 bases). V dropped 4 bases and J dropped 6 bases, with 14 bases sitting between them. The CDR3 totals 14 residues. The germline V gene has CDR1 SGHRS and CDR2 YFSETQ. CDR3 protein: CASSPAGPTNEQFF. The CDR3 nucleotides read TGCGCCAGCAGCCCTGCGGGACCTACCAATGAGCAGTTCTTC.

V and J are TRBV28 and TRBJ2-7, with D hard to call. The CDR3 spans 15 residues. Germline V lookup: CDR1 MDHEN, CDR2 SYDVKM. The V and J ends lost 2 bases and 1 base respectively, with 12 bases between them. The DNA of the CDR3 is TGTGCCAGCAGTTTAAGACGGGTTCTATCCTACGAGCAGTACTTC. It translates to CASSLRRVLSYEQYF.

The rearrangement uses TRBV28 and TRBJ1-1; D possibly corresponds to TRBD1 (5 bases). Deletions cut 6 bases from V and 1 base from J, with 21 bases between. The CDR3 totals 17 residues. Germline CDR1 reads MDHEN; CDR2 reads SYDVKM. CDR3 sequence: CASSLGNPGHGNTEAFF. The CDR3 DNA follows: TGTGCCAGCAGCCTTGGTAACCCCGGACACGGGAACACTGAAGCTTTCTTT. Full variable domain (rest looked up from reference TRBV28 and TRBJ1-1): DVKVTQSSRYLVKRTGEKVFLECVQDMDHENMFWYRQDPGLGLRLIYFSYDVKMKEKGDIPEGYSVSREKKERFSLILESASTNQTSMYLCASSLGNPGHGNTEAFFGQGTRLTVV.